The 22 T cell receptor beta chains in this list originate from one sample, sequenced in a study of T cell changes during pregnancy in multiple sclerosis. Measured with immunoSEQ multiplex PCR; TCRdb has only the in-frame clones, and not every one. The sample holds over 55,000 clones, 94% seen once. The specimen was CD8+ T cells from peripheral blood mononuclear cells, collected in the third trimester of pregnancy. The source of these receptors is a female donor with multiple sclerosis, enrolled in a pregnancy study.

CDR3 in DNA: TGTGCCAGCAGCTTACGCGGGAGGGGGACCGGGGAGCTGTTTTTT. This codes for CASSLRGRGTGELFF. The chain links TRBV7-9 to TRBJ2-2; 9 bases align to TRBD2. Germline V lookup: CDR1 SEHNR, CDR2 FQNEAQ (reference sequence). V gave up 2 bases and J gave up 5 bases; unmatched junction bases: 3. The CDR3 is 15 amino acids.

As to this clone: The junction and the germline gene differ at one end; a read error may be behind it. The rearrangement links TRBV12-5 to TRBJ1-3, with D possibly being TRBD1 (5 bases). This CDR3 spans 11 amino acids. The V gene's germline CDR1 is LGHNT and CDR2 FRNRAP. DNA of the CDR3: TGTGCTAGTGGTTTGGCAGGGTCAATGGATTTT. Translated: CASGLAGSMDF.

This clone was seen just once. This chain connects TRBV28 to TRBJ2-1; 10 bases agree with TRBD2. Germline trimming cut 5 bases from V and 4 bases from J; bases unmatched to any gene: 8. The germline CDR1 and CDR2 sequences are MDHEN and SYDVKM. The CDR3 consists of 16 residues. CDR3 nucleotide sequence: TGTGCCAGCAGTATTTCGACTAGCGGGCCTTACAATGAGCAGTTCTTC. Protein sequence: CASSISTSGPYNEQFF.

J is TRBJ2-1 and V is TRBV6-5; a weak D match, TRBD2 (5 bases). The CDR3 runs 15 residues. Germline V gene data show CDR1 as MNHEY and CDR2 as SVGAGI. V gave up 6 bases and J gave up 0 bases, with 12 bases separating them. The CDR3: CASSIGLDSYNEQFF. CDR3 sequence (DNA): TGTGCCAGCAGCATCGGACTGGACTCCTACAATGAGCAGTTCTTC.

The gene calls are TRBV19 and TRBJ2-1; 13 nucleotides line up with TRBD2. The CDR3 is 13 amino acids. From germline, CDR1 is LNHDA and CDR2 SQIVND (reference sequence). Trimming at V came to 4 bases and at J to 10 bases, leaving 1 base not matched to a gene. DNA of the CDR3: TGTGCCAGTAGTAAACTAGCGGGAGGGGAGCAGTTCTTC. It translates to CASSKLAGGEQFF.

V gene TRBV5-1 combines with J gene TRBJ2-7; 9 nucleotides align to TRBD2. Germline CDR1 reads SGHRS; CDR2 reads YFSETQ. V lost 4 bases and J lost 5; bases outside the gene matches: 13. CDR3 length: 16 amino acids. DNA of the CDR3: TGCGCCAGCAGCCCCAACCAAGCGGGAGGTCGGGACGAGCAGTACTTC. Protein sequence: CASSPNQAGGRDEQYF.

The chain is built from TRBV19 and TRBJ1-4; no reliable D call. CDR1 and CDR2 from the germline V gene are LNHDA and SQIVND (reference sequence). The V and J ends lost 9 bases and 8 bases respectively, with 22 bases between them. This CDR3 comprises 15 residues. The CDR3 DNA follows: TGTGCCAGCCAAGCGGCGACAATTGTTTGGGAAAAACTGTTTTTT. Encoded protein: CASQAATIVWEKLFF.

The genes are TRBV6-6 and TRBJ1-1; perhaps TRBD1 as D (6 bases). The CDR3 consists of 14 residues. Per germline, CDR1 MNHNY and CDR2 SVGAGI (reference sequence). Between the trimmed V and J ends, which lost 5 bases and 0 bases, there was a span of 10 bases. The CDR3 coding sequence is TGTGCCAGCAGTACGGGGGGCCTGAACACTGAAGCTTTCTTT. Amino acid sequence: CASSTGGLNTEAFF.

The chain joins TRBV18 to TRBJ2-7; 7 bases match TRBD1. This CDR3 has 15 amino acids. Per germline, CDR1 KGHSH and CDR2 LQKENI. J lost 3 bases, V lost 6 bases, and 11 bases had no gene match. CDR3 sequence: CASSPGTDAFYEQYF. Written as DNA, the CDR3 is TGTGCCAGCTCTCCTGGGACAGACGCCTTCTACGAGCAGTACTTC. Together with reference TRBV18 and TRBJ2-7, the CDR3 gives the full variable domain: NAGVMQNPRHLVRRRGQEARLRCSPMKGHSHVYWYRQLPEEGLKFMVYLQKENIIDESGMPKERFSAEFPKEGPSILRIQQVVRGDSAAYFCASSPGTDAFYEQYFGPGTRLTVT.

The DNA for the CDR3 is TGTGCCAGCAGCGCCTCAGCGGGAGCATTTCCAGAGACCCAGTACTTC. Translating gives CASSASAGAFPETQYF. This sequence joins TRBV5-8 and TRBJ2-5; 8 nucleotides align to TRBD2. This CDR3 has 16 residues. Germline CDR1 is SGHTS and CDR2 is YDEGEE. V lost 4 bases to trimming and J lost 4 bases; unmatched junction nucleotides: 12.

The J gene is TRBJ2-1, the V gene TRBV2; TRBD2 is a possible D gene (6 bases). Trimming took off 8 bases at V and 6 bases at J, with 20 bases between the two ends. This CDR3 has 15 residues. CDR1 and CDR2 from the germline V gene are SNHLY and FYNNEI. The CDR3 DNA reads as TGTGCCAGCCTAGGGTGGGAGGAACGGGGCAATGAGCAGTTCTTC. It encodes CASLGWEERGNEQFF. Combining the CDR3 with reference TRBV2 and TRBJ2-1 gives the whole variable domain EPEVTQTPSHQVTQMGQEVILRCVPISNHLYFYWYRQILGQKVEFLVSFYNNEISEKSEIFDDQFSVERPDGSNFTLKIRSTKLEDSAMYFCASLGWEERGNEQFFGPGTRLTVL.

V and J are TRBV2 and TRBJ1-2; D is unclear. This CDR3 has 13 amino acids. Trimming stripped 8 bases from V and 4 bases from J, with 14 bases between. The V gene's germline CDR1 is SNHLY and CDR2 FYNNEI. In DNA form, the CDR3 reads TGTGCCAGCGGGAGAACAGACCCCTATGGCTACACCTTC. Residues: CASGRTDPYGYTF.

The V gene is TRBV7-9, the J gene TRBJ1-3, with a tentative D call TRBD1 (5 bases). V shed 1 base and J shed 3 bases, with 13 bases lying between them. Germline V CDR1 and CDR2: SEHNR, FQNEAQ (reference sequence). The CDR3 spans 16 residues. The CDR3 DNA sequence: TGTGCCAGCAGCTTAGTCTCGCAGGGTTTTGGAAACACCATATATTTT. Protein: CASSLVSQGFGNTIYF. The full variable domain, rest sourced from reference TRBV7-9 and TRBJ1-3, is DTGVSQNPRHKITKRGQNVTFRCDPISEHNRLYWYRQTLGQGPEFLTYFQNEAQLEKSRLLSDRFSAERPKGSFSTLEIQRTEQGDSAMYLCASSLVSQGFGNTIYFGEGSWLTVV.

V is TRBV11-2 and J is TRBJ2-3; TRBD1 is a possible D gene (6 bases). Germline V lookup: CDR1 SGHAT, CDR2 FQNNGV. The CDR3 extends over 17 amino acids. With 2 bases removed from V and 4 bases from J, the gap between germline ends came to 19 bases. The CDR3 DNA reads TGTGCCAGCAGCTTAACCTCCGGGACACCCCGGCCAGATACGCAGTATTTT. It encodes CASSLTSGTPRPDTQYF.

This chain links TRBV4-1 with TRBJ1-1; no reliable D call. Looked up from germline, CDR1 is MGHRA and CDR2 is YSYEKL. This CDR3 is built from 14 residues. Trimming took 1 base from V and 1 from J, leaving 7 bases between them. The CDR3 DNA is TGCGCCAGCAGCCAAGGGACTCGGAACACTGAAGCTTTCTTT. Protein: CASSQGTRNTEAFF.

This chain joins TRBV6-5 and TRBJ1-5; D gene ambiguous. CDR1 is MNHEY and CDR2 is SVGAGI in the germline V gene. Between the trimmed V and J ends, which lost 6 bases and 0 bases, there was a span of 12 bases. This CDR3 spans 15 amino acids. This chain's CDR3 is CASSRIHNSNQPQHF. In DNA form, the CDR3 reads TGTGCCAGCAGCCGCATACATAATAGCAATCAGCCCCAGCATTTT.

This rearrangement joins TRBV29-1 to TRBJ2-7, with 9 bases identical to TRBD2. The ends lost 1 base at V and 0 bases at J; junction bases unmatched: 7. Germline CDR1 and CDR2: SQVTM and ANQGSEA. CDR3 length equals 16 residues. As DNA, the CDR3 is TGCAGCGTTGAAGCATTGGGACTAGCTCACTCCTACGAGCAGTACTTC. Amino acid sequence: CSVEALGLAHSYEQYF.

The chain uses TRBV5-4 and TRBJ1-2; D might be TRBD1 (5 bases). The CDR3 loop spans 14 amino acids. Trimming removed 3 bases from V and 4 bases from J, with 13 bases in between. Germline CDR1 is SGHNT and CDR2 is YYREEE (reference sequence). The CDR3 region is CASSSRQGSYGYTF. Here the CDR3 DNA reads TGTGCCAGCAGCTCGCGGCAGGGATCCTATGGCTACACCTTC.

This sequence joins TRBV2 and TRBJ2-7; 7 bases match TRBD2. The length of the CDR3 is 13 residues. Germline V lookup: CDR1 SNHLY, CDR2 FYNNEI. Germline trimming cut 4 bases from V and 3 bases from J; bases unmatched to any gene: 3. The CDR3, as DNA: TGTGCCAGCAGTGTTGGGAGGGGCTACGAGCAGTACTTC. Amino acids: CASSVGRGYEQYF.

The rearrangement joins TRBV10-1 to TRBJ2-2; 10 nucleotides match TRBD2. The length of the CDR3 is 16 residues. With 2 bases clipped from V and 6 bases from J, the junction kept 6 bases outside the gene matches. Germline CDR1 is WNHNN and CDR2 is SYGVQD (reference sequence). The CDR3 region is CASSETSGIGPGELFF. As DNA, the CDR3 is TGCGCCAGCAGTGAGACTAGCGGGATAGGTCCCGGGGAGCTGTTTTTT.

The V gene is TRBV29-1, the J gene TRBJ2-5; TRBD2 might be the D (6 bases). The V gene lost 8 bases and the J gene lost 1 base, with 14 bases spanning the gap. Per germline, CDR1 SQVTM and CDR2 ANQGSEA. CDR3 length: 13 amino acids. The CDR3 DNA reads as TGCAGCTCCGTATCAGCGGGCCAAGAGACCCAGTACTTC. Protein: CSSVSAGQETQYF.

The chain couples TRBV19 to TRBJ2-3, with 7 bases fitting TRBD2. With V trimmed by 5 bases and J by 2 bases, 7 bases remained unmatched. This CDR3 has 15 amino acids. CDR1 is LNHDA, CDR2 SQIVND, per germline (reference sequence). CDR3 protein: CASSDVGTITDTQYF. Here the CDR3 DNA reads TGTGCCAGTAGTGACGTTGGGACTATCACAGATACGCAGTATTTT.